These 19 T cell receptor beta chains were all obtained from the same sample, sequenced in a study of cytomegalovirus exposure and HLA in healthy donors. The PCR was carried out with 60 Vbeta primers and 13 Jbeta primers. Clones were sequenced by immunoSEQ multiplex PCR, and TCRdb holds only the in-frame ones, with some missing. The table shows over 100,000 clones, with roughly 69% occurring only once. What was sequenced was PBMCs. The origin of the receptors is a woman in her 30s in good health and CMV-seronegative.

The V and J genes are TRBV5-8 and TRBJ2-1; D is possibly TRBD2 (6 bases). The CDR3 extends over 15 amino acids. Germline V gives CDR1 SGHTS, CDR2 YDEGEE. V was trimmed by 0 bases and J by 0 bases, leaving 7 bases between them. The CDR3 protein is CASSLAGSSYNEQFF. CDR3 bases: TGTGCCAGCAGCTTGGCCGGGAGCTCCTACAATGAGCAGTTCTTC.

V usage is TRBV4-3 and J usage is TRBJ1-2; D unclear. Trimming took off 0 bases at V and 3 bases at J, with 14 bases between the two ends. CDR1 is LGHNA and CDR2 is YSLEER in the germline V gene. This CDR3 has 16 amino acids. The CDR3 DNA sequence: TGCGCCAGCAGCCAAGACAGTTTTCAAGTGGACTATGGCTACACCTTC. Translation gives CASSQDSFQVDYGYTF.

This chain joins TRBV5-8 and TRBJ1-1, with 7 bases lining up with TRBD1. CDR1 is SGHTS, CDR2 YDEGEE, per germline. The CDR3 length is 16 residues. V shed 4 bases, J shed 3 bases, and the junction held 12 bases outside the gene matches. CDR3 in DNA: TGTGCCAGCAGCACCCTTCGACAGGGCCGTGACACTGAAGCTTTCTTT. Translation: CASSTLRQGRDTEAFF.

The CDR3 region is CASSPQENTEAFF. CDR3 nucleotide sequence: TGTGCCAGCAGCCCACAGGAGAACACTGAAGCTTTCTTT. The V and J genes are TRBV7-9 and TRBJ1-1; a possible D gene is TRBD1 (5 bases). The length of the CDR3 is 13 residues. Germline lookup yields CDR1 SEHNR and CDR2 FQNEAQ (reference sequence). Trimming cost V 5 bases and J 1 base, with 8 bases left between them.

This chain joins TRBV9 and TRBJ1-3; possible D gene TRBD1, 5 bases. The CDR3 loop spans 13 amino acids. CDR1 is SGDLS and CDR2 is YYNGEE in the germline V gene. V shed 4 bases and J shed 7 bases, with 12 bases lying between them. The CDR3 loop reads CASSTDMKNTIYF. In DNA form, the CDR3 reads TGTGCCAGCAGCACGGACATGAAGAACACCATATATTTT. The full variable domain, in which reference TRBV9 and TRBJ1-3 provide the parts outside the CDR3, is DSGVTQTPKHLITATGQRVTLRCSPRSGDLSVYWYQQSLDQGLQFLIQYYNGEERAKGNILERFSAQQFPDLHSELNLSSLELGDSALYFCASSTDMKNTIYFGEGSWLTVV.

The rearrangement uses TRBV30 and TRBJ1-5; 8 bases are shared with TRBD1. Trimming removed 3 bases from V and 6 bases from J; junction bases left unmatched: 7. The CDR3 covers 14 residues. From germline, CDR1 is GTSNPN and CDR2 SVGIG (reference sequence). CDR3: CAWRGAGGRQPQHF. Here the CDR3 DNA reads TGTGCCTGGAGGGGGGCAGGGGGCCGTCAGCCCCAGCATTTT. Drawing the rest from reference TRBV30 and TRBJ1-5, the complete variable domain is SQTIHQWPATLVQPVGSPLSLECTVEGTSNPNLYWYRQAAGRGLQLLFYSVGIGQISSEVPQNLSASRPQDRQFILSSKKLLLSDSGFYLCAWRGAGGRQPQHFGDGTRLSIL.

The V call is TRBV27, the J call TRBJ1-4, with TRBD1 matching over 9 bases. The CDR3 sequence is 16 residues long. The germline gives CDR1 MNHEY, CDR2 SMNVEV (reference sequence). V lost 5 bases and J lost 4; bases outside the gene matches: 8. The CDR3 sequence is CASSPRTGVDNEKLFF. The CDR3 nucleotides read TGTGCCAGCAGTCCCCGGACAGGGGTGGATAATGAAAAACTGTTTTTT.

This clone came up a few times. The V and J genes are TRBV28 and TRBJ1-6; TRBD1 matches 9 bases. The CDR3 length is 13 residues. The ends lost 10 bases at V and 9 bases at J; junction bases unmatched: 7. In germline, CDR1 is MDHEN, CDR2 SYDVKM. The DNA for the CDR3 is TGTGCCACTGGGCAGACAGGGGGTTCACCCCTCCACTTT. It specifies CATGQTGGSPLHF.

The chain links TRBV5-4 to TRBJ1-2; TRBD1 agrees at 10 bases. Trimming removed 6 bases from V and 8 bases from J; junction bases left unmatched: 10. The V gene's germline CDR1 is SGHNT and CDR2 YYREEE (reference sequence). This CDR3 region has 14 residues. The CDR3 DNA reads TGTGCCAGCACCTCGGACAGGGGGAAAGAGGGCTACACCTTC. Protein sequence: CASTSDRGKEGYTF.

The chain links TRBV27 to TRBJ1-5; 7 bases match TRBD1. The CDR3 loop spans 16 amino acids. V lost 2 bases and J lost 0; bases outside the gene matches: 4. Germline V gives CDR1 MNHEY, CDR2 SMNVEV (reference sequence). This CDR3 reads CASSLAGTDSNQPQHF. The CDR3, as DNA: TGTGCCAGCAGTTTAGCCGGGACAGATAGCAATCAGCCCCAGCATTTT.

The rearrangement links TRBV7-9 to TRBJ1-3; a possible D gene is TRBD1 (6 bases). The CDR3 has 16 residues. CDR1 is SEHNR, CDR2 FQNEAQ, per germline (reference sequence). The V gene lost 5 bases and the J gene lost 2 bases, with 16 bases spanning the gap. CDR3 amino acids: CASSAGMGATGNTIYF. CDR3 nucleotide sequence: TGTGCCAGCAGCGCAGGAATGGGGGCAACTGGAAACACCATATATTTT.

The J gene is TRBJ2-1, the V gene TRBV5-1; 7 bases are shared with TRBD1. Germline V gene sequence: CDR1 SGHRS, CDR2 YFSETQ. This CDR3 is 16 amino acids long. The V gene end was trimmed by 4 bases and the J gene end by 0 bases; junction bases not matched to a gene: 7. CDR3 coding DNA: TGCGCCAGCAGCATCTCCGGGACAGTCTCCTACAATGAGCAGTTCTTC. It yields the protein CASSISGTVSYNEQFF.

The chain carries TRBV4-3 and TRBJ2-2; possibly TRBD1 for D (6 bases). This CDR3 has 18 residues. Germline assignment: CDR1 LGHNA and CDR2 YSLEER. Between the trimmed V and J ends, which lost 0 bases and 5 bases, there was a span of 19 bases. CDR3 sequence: CASSQDRPGVVVTGELFF. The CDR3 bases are TGCGCCAGCAGCCAAGATCGACCAGGGGTTGTGGTAACCGGGGAGCTGTTTTTT.

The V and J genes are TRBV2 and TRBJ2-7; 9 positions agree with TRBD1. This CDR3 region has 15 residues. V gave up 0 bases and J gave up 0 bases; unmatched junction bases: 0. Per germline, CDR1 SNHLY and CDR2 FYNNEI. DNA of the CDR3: TGTGCCAGCAGTGAAGCGACAGGGGGCTCCTACGAGCAGTACTTC. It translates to CASSEATGGSYEQYF.

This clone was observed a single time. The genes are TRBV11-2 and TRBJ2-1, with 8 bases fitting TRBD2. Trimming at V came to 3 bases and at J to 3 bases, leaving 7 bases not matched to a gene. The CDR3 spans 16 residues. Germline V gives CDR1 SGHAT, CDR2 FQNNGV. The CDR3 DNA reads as TGTGCCAGCAGCTTCATCAGCGGGAGCATCTACAATGAGCAGTTCTTC. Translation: CASSFISGSIYNEQFF.

The CDR3 nucleotides read TGTGCCAGCAGTATAACAGGGAATCAGCCCCAGCATTTT. Translation gives CASSITGNQPQHF. The chain has TRBV27 and TRBJ1-5; tentatively, D is TRBD1 (6 bases). The CDR3 loop spans 13 amino acids. Germline CDR1 is MNHEY and CDR2 is SMNVEV (reference sequence). V dropped 5 bases and J dropped 4 bases, with 9 bases sitting between them.

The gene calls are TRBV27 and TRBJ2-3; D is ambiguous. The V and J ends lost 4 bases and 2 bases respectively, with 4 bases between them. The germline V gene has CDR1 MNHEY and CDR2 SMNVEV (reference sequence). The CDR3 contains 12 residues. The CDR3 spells CASSSFTDTQYF. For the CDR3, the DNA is TGTGCCAGCAGTTCCTTCACAGATACGCAGTATTTT.

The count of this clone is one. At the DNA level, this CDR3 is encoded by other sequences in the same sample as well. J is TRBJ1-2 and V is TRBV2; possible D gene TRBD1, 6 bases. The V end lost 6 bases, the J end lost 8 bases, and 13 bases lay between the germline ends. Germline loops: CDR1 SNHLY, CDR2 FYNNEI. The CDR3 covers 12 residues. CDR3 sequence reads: CASRLTGLGYTF. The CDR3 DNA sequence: TGTGCCAGCAGACTAACAGGGTTAGGCTACACCTTC.

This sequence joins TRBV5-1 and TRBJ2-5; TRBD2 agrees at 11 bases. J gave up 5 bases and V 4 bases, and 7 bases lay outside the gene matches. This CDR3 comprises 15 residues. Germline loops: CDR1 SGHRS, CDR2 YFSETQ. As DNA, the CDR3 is TGCGCCAGCAGCAAACTAGCGGGAGAGTGGGAGACCCAGTACTTC. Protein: CASSKLAGEWETQYF.